The clone carrying this T cell receptor beta chain was counted many times. Its specificity is unknown. The CDR3 length is 16 residues. Trimming removed 4 bases from V and 5 bases from J; junction bases left unmatched: 8. The germline V gene has CDR1 SEHNR and CDR2 FQNEAQ (reference sequence). TCRdb reprocessed the reads with MiXCR, giving one entry per CDR3 protein. The data contain around 240,000 distinct CDR3 sequences, approximately 22% of them singletons. The data were taken from a study of T cell repertoires in cytomegalovirus infection. Looking at the study overall: CMV infection and matching HLA type were both indicated by public TCR beta signatures. General study results and limits: Cumulative public TCR beta family frequency identified carriers of CMV plus the relevant HLA. HLA-C-restricted TCR beta clonotypes specific for CMV led the ex vivo response.

The chain carries TRBV7-9 and TRBJ2-1; 10 nucleotides match TRBD2. The sample was CD8+ T cells from PBMCs. This TCR was sampled from a human donor in good health (CMV status not recorded). Some clones in this sample may be carry-over from other donors' samples. DNA of the CDR3: TGTGCCAGCAGCTATCCTGAGACTAGCGGGCACAATGAGCAGTTCTTC. Translation: CASSYPETSGHNEQFF.